This T cell receptor (beta chain) was recorded in a study of type 1 regulatory T cells. TCRdb re-called the reads with MiXCR, one entry per CDR3 protein. The sample consists of around 69,000 distinct CDR3 sequences, about three fifths of them appearing once. Turning to this clonotype: What it binds is unknown.

The source is a human donor in good health. Sequenced: cultured T cells, either the whole culture or a sorted T cell fraction (not recorded which). The sample's subset: Tr1-enriched cell product generated in vitro against host alloantigens.

The CDR3 loop is CASSVGLAGGDEQFF. The CDR3 DNA reads TGCGCCAGCAGTGTAGGACTAGCGGGAGGTGATGAGCAGTTCTTC. The rearrangement uses TRBV10-2 and TRBJ2-1; 14 nucleotides agree with TRBD2. The germline V gene encodes CDR1 WSHSY and CDR2 SAAADI. V trimming: 4 bases; J trimming: 8 bases; junction bases outside the gene matches: 4. The CDR3 sequence is 15 residues long.